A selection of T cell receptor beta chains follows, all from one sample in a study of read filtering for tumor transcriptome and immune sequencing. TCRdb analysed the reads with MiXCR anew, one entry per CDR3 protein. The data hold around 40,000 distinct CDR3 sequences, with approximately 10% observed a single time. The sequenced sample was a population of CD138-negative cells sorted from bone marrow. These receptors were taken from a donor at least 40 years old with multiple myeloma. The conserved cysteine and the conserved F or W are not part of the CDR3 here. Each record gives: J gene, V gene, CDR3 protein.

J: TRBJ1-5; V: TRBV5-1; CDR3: ASSEGGGGQPQH
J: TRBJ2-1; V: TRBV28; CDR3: AGSLPTGGFYNEQF
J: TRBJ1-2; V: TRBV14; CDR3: ASSQGGPPHGYT
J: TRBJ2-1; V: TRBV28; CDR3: ASIPPGGRRSGGHEQF
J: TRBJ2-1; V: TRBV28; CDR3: ASSPPPGGRNEQF
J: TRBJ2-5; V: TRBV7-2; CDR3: ASSLGPGGQETQY
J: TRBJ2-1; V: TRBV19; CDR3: ASSLAFSYNEQF
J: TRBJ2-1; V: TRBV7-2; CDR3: ASSLSSGYNEQF
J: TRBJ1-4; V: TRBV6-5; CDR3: ASSLQGSKLF
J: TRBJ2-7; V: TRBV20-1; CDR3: RAGVGSYEQY
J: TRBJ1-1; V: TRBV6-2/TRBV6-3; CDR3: ASSRSRGDRDTEAF
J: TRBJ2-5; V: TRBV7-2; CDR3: ASSLVSWVETQY
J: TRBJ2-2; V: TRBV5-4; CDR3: ASSTPRDTGELF
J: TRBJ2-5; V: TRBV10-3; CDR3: AISPGQGGQETQY
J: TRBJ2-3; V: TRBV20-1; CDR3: SSTPAGVKDTQY
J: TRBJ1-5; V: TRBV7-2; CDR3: ASSSGWDNQPQH
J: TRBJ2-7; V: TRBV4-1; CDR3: ASSLRRGSYEQY
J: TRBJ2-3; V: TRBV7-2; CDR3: ASKLQGTTTDTQY
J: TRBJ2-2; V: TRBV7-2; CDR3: ASRPALGTKNTGELF
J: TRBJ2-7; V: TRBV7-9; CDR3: ASSLGQGDEQY
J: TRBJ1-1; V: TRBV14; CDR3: ASSQGGLEAF
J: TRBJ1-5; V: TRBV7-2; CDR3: ASSYQVDQPQH
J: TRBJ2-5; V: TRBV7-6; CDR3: ASSLVRGEGETQY
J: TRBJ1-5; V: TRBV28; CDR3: ASRKGLIDQPQH
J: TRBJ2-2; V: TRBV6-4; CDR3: ASRDSTLKELF
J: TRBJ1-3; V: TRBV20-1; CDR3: SARVGRVSSGNIIY
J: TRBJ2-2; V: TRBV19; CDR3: ASSLLTSSGELF
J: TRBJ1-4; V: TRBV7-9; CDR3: ATLSPNEKLF
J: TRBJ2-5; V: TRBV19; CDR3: ASSMRVSREETQY
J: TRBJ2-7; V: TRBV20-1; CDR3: SARDRIAAYEQY
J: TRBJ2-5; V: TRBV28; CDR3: ASSFGAGHQETQY